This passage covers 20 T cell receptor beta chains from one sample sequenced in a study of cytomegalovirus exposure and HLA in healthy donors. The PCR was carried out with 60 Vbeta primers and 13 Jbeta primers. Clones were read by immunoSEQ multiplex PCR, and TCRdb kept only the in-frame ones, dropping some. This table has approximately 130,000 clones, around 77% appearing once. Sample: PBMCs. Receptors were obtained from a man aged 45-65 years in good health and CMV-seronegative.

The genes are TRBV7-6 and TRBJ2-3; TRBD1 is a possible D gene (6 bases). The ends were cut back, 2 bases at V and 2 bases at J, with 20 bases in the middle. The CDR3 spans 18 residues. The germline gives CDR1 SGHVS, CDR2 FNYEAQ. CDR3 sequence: CASSLKIAGTTITDTQYF. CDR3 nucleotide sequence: TGTGCCAGCAGCTTAAAAATAGCCGGGACAACTATCACAGATACGCAGTATTTT.

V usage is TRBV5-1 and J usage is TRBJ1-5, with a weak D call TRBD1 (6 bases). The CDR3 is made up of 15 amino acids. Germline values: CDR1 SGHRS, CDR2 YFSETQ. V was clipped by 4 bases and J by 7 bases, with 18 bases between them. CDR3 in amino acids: CASSQTTGVGQPQHF. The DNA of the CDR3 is TGCGCCAGCAGCCAAACGACAGGAGTGGGCCAGCCCCAGCATTTT. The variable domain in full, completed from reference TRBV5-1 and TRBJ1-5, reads KAGVTQTPRYLIKTRGQQVTLSCSPISGHRSVSWYQQTPGQGLQFLFEYFSETQRNKGNFPGRFSGRQFSNSRSEMNVSTLELGDSALYLCASSQTTGVGQPQHFGDGTRLSIL.

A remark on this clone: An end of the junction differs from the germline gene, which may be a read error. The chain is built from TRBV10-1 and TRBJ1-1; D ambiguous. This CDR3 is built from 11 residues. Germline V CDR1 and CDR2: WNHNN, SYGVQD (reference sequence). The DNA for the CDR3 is TGCGCCAGCAGTGAAGACTGCGAATACCCGTTT. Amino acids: CASSEDCEYPF.

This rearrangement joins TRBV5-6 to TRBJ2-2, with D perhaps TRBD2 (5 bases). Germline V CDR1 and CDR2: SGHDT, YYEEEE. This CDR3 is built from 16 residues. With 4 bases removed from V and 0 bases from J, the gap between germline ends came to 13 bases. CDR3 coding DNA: TGTGCCAGCAGCCTTGCAGGTAGCGCGAACACCGGGGAGCTGTTTTTT. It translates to CASSLAGSANTGELFF.

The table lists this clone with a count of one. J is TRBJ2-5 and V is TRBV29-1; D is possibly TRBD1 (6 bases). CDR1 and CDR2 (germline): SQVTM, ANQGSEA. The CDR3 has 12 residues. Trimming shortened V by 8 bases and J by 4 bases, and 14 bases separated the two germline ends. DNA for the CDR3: TGCAGCTACCGGACAGTAGGAGAGACCCAGTACTTC. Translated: CSYRTVGETQYF.

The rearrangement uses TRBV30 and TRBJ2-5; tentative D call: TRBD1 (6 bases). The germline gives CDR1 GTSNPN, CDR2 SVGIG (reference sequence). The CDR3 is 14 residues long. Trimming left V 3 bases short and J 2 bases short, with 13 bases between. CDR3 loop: CAWRGQPAQETQYF. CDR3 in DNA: TGTGCCTGGAGAGGACAGCCGGCACAAGAGACCCAGTACTTC.

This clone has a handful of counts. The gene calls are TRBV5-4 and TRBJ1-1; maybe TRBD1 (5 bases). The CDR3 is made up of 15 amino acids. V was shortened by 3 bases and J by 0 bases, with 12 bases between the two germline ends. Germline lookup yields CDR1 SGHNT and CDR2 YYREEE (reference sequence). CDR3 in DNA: TGTGCCAGCAGCTCAGGGTTGTCGGTGAACACTGAAGCTTTCTTT. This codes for CASSSGLSVNTEAFF.

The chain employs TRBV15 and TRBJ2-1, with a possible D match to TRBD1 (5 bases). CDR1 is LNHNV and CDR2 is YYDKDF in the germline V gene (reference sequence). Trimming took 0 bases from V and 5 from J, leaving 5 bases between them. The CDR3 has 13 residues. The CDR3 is CATSREQDNEQFF. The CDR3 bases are TGTGCCACCAGCAGAGAACAGGACAATGAGCAGTTCTTC.

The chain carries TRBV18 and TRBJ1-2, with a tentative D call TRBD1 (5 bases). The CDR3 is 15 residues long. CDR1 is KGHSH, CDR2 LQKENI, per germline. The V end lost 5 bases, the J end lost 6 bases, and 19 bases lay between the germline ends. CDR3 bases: TGTGCCAGCTCAGGTCGACAGCCTCCCCGAGATGGCTACACCTTC. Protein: CASSGRQPPRDGYTF.

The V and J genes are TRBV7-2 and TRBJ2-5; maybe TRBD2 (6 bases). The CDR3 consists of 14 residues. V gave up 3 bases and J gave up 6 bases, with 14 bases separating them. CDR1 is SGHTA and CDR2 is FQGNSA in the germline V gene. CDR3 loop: CASSLNGGQQTQYF. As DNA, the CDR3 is TGTGCCAGCAGCTTGAACGGGGGTCAACAGACCCAGTACTTC.

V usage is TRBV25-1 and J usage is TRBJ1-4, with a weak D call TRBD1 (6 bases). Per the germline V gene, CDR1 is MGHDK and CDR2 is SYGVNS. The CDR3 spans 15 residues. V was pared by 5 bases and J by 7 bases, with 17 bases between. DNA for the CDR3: TGTGCCAGCAGTCTTTTATCAGGGGTTGGTGAAAAACTGTTTTTT. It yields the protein CASSLLSGVGEKLFF.

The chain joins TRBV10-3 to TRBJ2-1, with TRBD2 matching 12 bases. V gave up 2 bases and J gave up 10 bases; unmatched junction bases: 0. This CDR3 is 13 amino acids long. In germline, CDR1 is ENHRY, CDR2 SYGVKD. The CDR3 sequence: CAISEGLAGEQFF. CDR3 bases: TGTGCCATCAGTGAGGGACTAGCGGGAGAGCAGTTCTTC.

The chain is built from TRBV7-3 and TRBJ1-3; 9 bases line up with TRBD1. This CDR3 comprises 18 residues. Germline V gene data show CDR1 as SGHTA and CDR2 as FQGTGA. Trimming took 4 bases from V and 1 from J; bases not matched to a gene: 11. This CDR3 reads CASSSPGTGYLSGNTIYF. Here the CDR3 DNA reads TGTGCCAGCAGCTCCCCCGGGACAGGGTATCTTTCTGGAAACACCATATATTTT.

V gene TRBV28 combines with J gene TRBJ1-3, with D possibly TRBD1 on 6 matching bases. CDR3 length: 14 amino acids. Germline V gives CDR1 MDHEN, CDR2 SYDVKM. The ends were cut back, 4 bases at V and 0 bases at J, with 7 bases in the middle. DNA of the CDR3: TGTGCCAGCAGTTCACAGGGCTCTGGAAACACCATATATTTT. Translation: CASSSQGSGNTIYF.

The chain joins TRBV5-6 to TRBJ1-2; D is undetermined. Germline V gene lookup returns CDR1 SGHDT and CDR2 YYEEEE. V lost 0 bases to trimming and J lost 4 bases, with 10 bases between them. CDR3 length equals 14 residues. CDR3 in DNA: TGTGCCAGCAGCTTGGCCGAACAGAGCTATGGCTACACCTTC. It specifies CASSLAEQSYGYTF. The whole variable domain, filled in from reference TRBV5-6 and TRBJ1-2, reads DAGVTQSPTHLIKTRGQQVTLRCSPKSGHDTVSWYQQALGQGPQFIFQYYEEEERQRGNFPDRFSGHQFPNYSSELNVNALLLGDSALYLCASSLAEQSYGYTFGSGTRLTVV.

CDR3 loop: CSVEERPGQDQETQYF. The CDR3 coding sequence is TGCAGCGTTGAGGAAAGACCGGGACAGGATCAAGAGACCCAGTACTTC. The chain links TRBV29-1 to TRBJ2-5, with 8 nucleotides matching TRBD1. This CDR3 comprises 16 residues. Losses at the gene ends were 3 bases for V and 2 bases for J; bases not matched to a gene: 11. Germline V gene sequence: CDR1 SQVTM, CDR2 ANQGSEA.

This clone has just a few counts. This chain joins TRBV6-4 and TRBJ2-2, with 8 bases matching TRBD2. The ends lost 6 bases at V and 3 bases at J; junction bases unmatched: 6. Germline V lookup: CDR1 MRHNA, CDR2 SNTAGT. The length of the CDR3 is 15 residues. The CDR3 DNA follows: TGTGCCAGCAGCGTAAGCGGGAGTGACACCGGGGAGCTGTTTTTT. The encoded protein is CASSVSGSDTGELFF.

The CDR3 reads CASSITRDYNQPQHF. DNA of the CDR3: TGTGCCAGTAGTATCACCAGGGACTACAATCAGCCCCAGCATTTT. The rearrangement uses TRBV19 and TRBJ1-5, with a tentative D call TRBD1 (5 bases). V was cut by 3 bases and J by 3 bases, with 12 bases left in between. The CDR3 length is 15 residues. Germline CDR1 reads LNHDA; CDR2 reads SQIVND (reference sequence).

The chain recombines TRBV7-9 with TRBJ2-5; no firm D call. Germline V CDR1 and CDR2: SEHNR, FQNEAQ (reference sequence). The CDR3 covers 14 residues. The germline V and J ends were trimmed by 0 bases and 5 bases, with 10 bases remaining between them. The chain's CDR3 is CASSLAREEETQYF. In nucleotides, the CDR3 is TGTGCCAGCAGCTTAGCGCGTGAAGAGGAGACCCAGTACTTC.

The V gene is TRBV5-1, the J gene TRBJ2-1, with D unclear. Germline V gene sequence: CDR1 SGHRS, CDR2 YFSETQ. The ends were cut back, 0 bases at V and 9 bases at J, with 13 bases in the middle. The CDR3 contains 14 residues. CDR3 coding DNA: TGCGCCAGCAGCTTGGAAGCCCTAGTGCCTGAGCAGTTCTTC. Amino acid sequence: CASSLEALVPEQFF.